The next 18 T cell receptor beta chains were all read from a single sample in a study of beta chain features in type 1 diabetes. Study-wide results and caveats: In all four CD4+ subsets, TCRB CDR3 length was significantly, moderately reduced in type 1 diabetes.

For these receptors, no antigen is known. Expressed TCRB transcripts were sequenced after all isolated RNA was converted to cDNA. Sequencing used immunoSEQ multiplex PCR; TCRdb keeps in-frame clones, though not all of them. The sample holds some 200,000 clones; 15% to 20% are singletons and the top ten take about 0.085%. Sequenced input: naive CD4+ T cells from blood. These TCRs come from a man aged 25 to 45 with type 1 diabetes.

This clone turned up a few times. The chain combines TRBV23-1 with TRBJ2-3, with 8 bases aligning to TRBD2. TRBV23-1 falls under the ORF class, with uncertain function. The CDR3 consists of 16 residues. V trimming: 0 bases; J trimming: 3 bases; junction bases outside the gene matches: 5. The CDR3 DNA is TGCGCCAGCAGTCAATCGGGACTAGTGATTACAGATACGCAGTATTTT. Its protein is CASSQSGLVITDTQYF.

This clone has a handful of counts. The chain is built from TRBV7-8 and TRBJ2-2, with TRBD2 matching 11 bases. In germline, CDR1 is SGHVS, CDR2 FQNEAQ. The V segment lost 1 base and the J segment 7 bases; nucleotides outside the gene matches: 8. This CDR3 spans 17 amino acids. The CDR3 sequence: CASSLVGLAGIGGELFF. The CDR3 DNA sequence: TGTGCCAGCAGCTTAGTCGGACTAGCGGGTATAGGCGGGGAGCTGTTTTTT.

The table lists this clone with a few counts. This chain links TRBV9 with TRBJ1-2; D ambiguous. CDR3 length: 14 residues. Trimming cost V 0 bases and J 8 bases, with 14 bases left between them. CDR1 and CDR2 (germline): SGDLS, YYNGEE. The CDR3 nucleotides read TGTGCCAGCAGCGTAGTAGATTACGGGGTCGGCTACACCTTC. The encoded protein is CASSVVDYGVGYTF.

V is TRBV7-2 and J is TRBJ2-7; TRBD2 matches 11 bases. Trimming cost V 1 base and J 2 bases; bases outside gene matches: 4. This CDR3 is built from 16 residues. CDR1 and CDR2 (germline): SGHTA, FQGNSA. CDR3 region: CASSLGKLAGAYEQYF. The CDR3 DNA sequence: TGTGCCAGCAGCTTAGGGAAACTAGCGGGAGCCTACGAGCAGTACTTC.

In this sample, this clone turned up a few times. This chain connects TRBV9 to TRBJ2-7, with D maybe TRBD1 (5 bases). From germline, CDR1 is SGDLS and CDR2 YYNGEE. Trimming shortened V by 4 bases and J by 5 bases, and 10 bases separated the two germline ends. This CDR3 contains 12 residues. Written as DNA, the CDR3 is TGTGCCAGCAGCCTTCTAGGGGACGAGCAGTACTTC. Translating it yields CASSLLGDEQYF. The full variable domain, with the rest looked up from reference TRBV9 and TRBJ2-7, is DSGVTQTPKHLITATGQRVTLRCSPRSGDLSVYWYQQSLDQGLQFLIQYYNGEERAKGNILERFSAQQFPDLHSELNLSSLELGDSALYFCASSLLGDEQYFGPGTRLTVT.

This clone occurred a few times. The V call is TRBV19, the J call TRBJ2-7, with TRBD1 matching over 7 bases. Trimming removed 5 bases from V and 8 bases from J; junction bases left unmatched: 6. The length of the CDR3 is 12 residues. Per germline, CDR1 LNHDA and CDR2 SQIVND (reference sequence). The CDR3 coding sequence is TGTGCCAGTAGTGCCCGACAGGGAAAGCAGTACTTC. Translating it yields CASSARQGKQYF. The complete variable domain, with remaining parts taken from reference TRBV19 and TRBJ2-7, reads DGGITQSPKYLFRKEGQNVTLSCEQNLNHDAMYWYRQDPGQGLRLIYYSQIVNDFQKGDIAEGYSVSREKKESFPLTVTSAQKNPTAFYLCASSARQGKQYFGPGTRLTVT.

This chain connects TRBV29-1 to TRBJ2-3, with 12 bases matching TRBD1. The length of the CDR3 is 14 residues. In germline, CDR1 is SQVTM, CDR2 ANQGSEA. The V segment lost 6 bases and the J segment 1 base; nucleotides outside the gene matches: 2. CDR3 protein: CSVGTGGGTDTQYF. For the CDR3, the DNA is TGCAGCGTCGGGACAGGGGGCGGCACAGATACGCAGTATTTT.

The genes are TRBV5-6 and TRBJ1-4; TRBD1 is a possible D gene (5 bases). The V gene's germline CDR1 is SGHDT and CDR2 YYEEEE. V lost 0 bases, J lost 10 bases, and 13 bases lay in between. This CDR3 has 14 residues. The CDR3 DNA reads TGTGCCAGCAGCTTGGTTTCCAGGGAGGCAAAACTGTTTTTT. This encodes CASSLVSREAKLFF.

This clone was seen a few times. The chain joins TRBV5-1 to TRBJ2-7; 13 bases fit TRBD2. CDR1 SGHRS and CDR2 YFSETQ come from the germline V gene. There are 15 residues in the CDR3. Trimming at V came to 4 bases and at J to 7 bases, leaving 8 bases not matched to a gene. In DNA, the CDR3 is TGCGCCAGCAGCCTTGGGACTAGCGGGATGTGGGAGCAGTACTTC. It translates to CASSLGTSGMWEQYF.

This clone was picked up a small number of times. The gene calls are TRBV7-9 and TRBJ2-5, with a possible D match to TRBD1 (6 bases). The CDR3 is 15 amino acids. Per the germline V gene, CDR1 is SEHNR and CDR2 is FQNEAQ (reference sequence). Trimming took off 7 bases at V and 2 bases at J, with 17 bases between the two ends. CDR3 sequence reads: CASTQGNWLQETQYF. DNA of the CDR3: TGTGCCAGCACCCAGGGGAATTGGCTACAAGAGACCCAGTACTTC. Filled out from reference TRBV7-9 and TRBJ2-5, the complete variable domain reads DTGVSQNPRHKITKRGQNVTFRCDPISEHNRLYWYRQTLGQGPEFLTYFQNEAQLEKSRLLSDRFSAERPKGSFSTLEIQRTEQGDSAMYLCASTQGNWLQETQYFGPGTRLLVL.

This clone was detected only a few times. CDR3 in DNA: TGTGCCAGCAGGTACTGGGGTGGGAGTGGCAATGAGCAGTTCTTC. It specifies CASRYWGGSGNEQFF. The chain carries TRBV28 and TRBJ2-1, with D possibly being TRBD2 (5 bases). Germline V CDR1 and CDR2: MDHEN, SYDVKM. The CDR3 length is 15 residues. The ends were cut back, 6 bases at V and 6 bases at J, with 18 bases in the middle.

This clone has more than one count but fewer than ten. The chain links TRBV10-2 to TRBJ1-2, with TRBD1 matching over 8 bases. CDR1 is WSHSY and CDR2 is SAAADI in the germline V gene. This CDR3 is built from 13 residues. Unmatched junction bases numbered 6, after V lost 6 bases and J lost 6 bases. CDR3 in amino acids: CASSLTGEDGYTF. CDR3 nucleotides: TGCGCCAGCAGCCTGACAGGGGAGGATGGCTACACCTTC.

This clone was detected a few times. The gene calls are TRBV4-2 and TRBJ2-1, with 9 nucleotides matching TRBD1. Germline loops: CDR1 LGHNA, CDR2 YNFKEQ. The V and J ends lost 1 base and 10 bases, in that order; junction bases with no gene match: 8. This CDR3 has 15 residues. The CDR3 here is CASSQGDREVFEQFF. CDR3 DNA: TGTGCCAGCAGCCAAGGGGACAGGGAGGTATTCGAGCAGTTCTTC.

This clone was seen only a few times. This chain connects TRBV19 to TRBJ2-3; the D is unclear. This CDR3 has 14 residues. Per germline, CDR1 LNHDA and CDR2 SQIVND (reference sequence). V lost 3 bases, J lost 1 base, and 8 bases lay in between. The CDR3 nucleotides are TGTGCCAGTAGTATCGTCGCACGCACAGATACGCAGTATTTT. Translating gives CASSIVARTDTQYF.

V and J are TRBV7-2 and TRBJ2-6; possible D gene TRBD1, 5 bases. Looked up from germline, CDR1 is SGHTA and CDR2 is FQGNSA. Deletions cut 4 bases from V and 0 bases from J, with 13 bases between. The CDR3 spans 17 residues. The CDR3: CASSSRDGVSGANVLTF. The CDR3 coding sequence is TGTGCCAGCAGCTCCAGGGATGGGGTCTCTGGGGCCAACGTCCTGACTTTC.

This clone was counted only a few times. This chain's CDR3 is CASSQEGLGETQYF. CDR3 DNA: TGCGCCAGCAGCCAAGAGGGGCTGGGAGAGACCCAGTACTTC. This sequence joins TRBV4-1 and TRBJ2-5, with a tentative D call TRBD1 (5 bases). This CDR3 spans 14 amino acids. V gave up 0 bases and J gave up 4 bases, with 9 bases separating them. Looked up from germline, CDR1 is MGHRA and CDR2 is YSYEKL.

This chain uses TRBV29-1 with TRBJ2-2; D is perhaps TRBD1 or TRBD2 (6 bases each). V was clipped by 4 bases and J by 4 bases, with 10 bases between them. Germline V gene data show CDR1 as SQVTM and CDR2 as ANQGSEA. The CDR3 covers 13 residues. The CDR3 sequence is CSVGRGLTGELFF. CDR3 coding DNA: TGCAGCGTTGGCCGGGGGCTCACCGGGGAGCTGTTTTTT.

This clone was detected only a few times. The chain is built from TRBV29-1 and TRBJ2-7, with 7 bases fitting TRBD1. In germline, CDR1 is SQVTM, CDR2 ANQGSEA. This CDR3 has 15 amino acids. The junction had 17 bases not matched to a gene; V was cut back by 7 bases and J by 5 bases. CDR3 in DNA: TGCAGCGCCTACCTTCGGACAGGTGGCATGGACGAGCAGTACTTC. Protein: CSAYLRTGGMDEQYF.